Listed here are 3 T cell receptor beta chains from one sample, sequenced in a study of blood T cell repertoires in COVID-19. The method was immunoSEQ multiplex PCR; TCRdb's version includes in-frame clones alone and lacks a portion of them. The sample comprises over 250,000 clones, 88% of which are singletons, and 0.99% rests with the top ten. Sequencing input: peripheral blood. The receptors come from a woman between 40 and 50 years old who had recovered from COVID-19.

The chain couples TRBV10-2 to TRBJ2-2; no clear D. The CDR3 consists of 12 residues. Trimming left V 6 bases short and J 0 bases short, with 2 bases between. Germline V gene data show CDR1 as WSHSY and CDR2 as SAAADI. The CDR3, as DNA: TGCGCCAGCAGCACGAACACCGGGGAGCTGTTTTTT. Residues: CASSTNTGELFF.

The gene calls are TRBV5-1 and TRBJ2-1; TRBD1 matches 7 bases. Per germline, CDR1 SGHRS and CDR2 YFSETQ. The CDR3 extends over 16 amino acids. V was clipped by 0 bases and J by 8 bases; unmatched bases: 11. CDR3 sequence (DNA): TGCGCCAGCAGCTTGGCCAGGGTAGGGGGCGCCGATGAGCAGTTCTTC. This gives the protein CASSLARVGGADEQFF.

In regard to this clone: Other DNA sequences in this sample translate to the same CDR3. This chain connects TRBV7-9 to TRBJ2-5; D not resolved. V was cut by 5 bases and J by 2 bases, with 3 bases left in between. The CDR3 extends over 11 amino acids. Germline-derived CDR1 and CDR2 are SEHNR and FQNEAQ (reference sequence). The CDR3 sequence is CASSQQETQYF. In DNA form, the CDR3 reads TGTGCCAGCAGCCAACAAGAGACCCAGTACTTC.